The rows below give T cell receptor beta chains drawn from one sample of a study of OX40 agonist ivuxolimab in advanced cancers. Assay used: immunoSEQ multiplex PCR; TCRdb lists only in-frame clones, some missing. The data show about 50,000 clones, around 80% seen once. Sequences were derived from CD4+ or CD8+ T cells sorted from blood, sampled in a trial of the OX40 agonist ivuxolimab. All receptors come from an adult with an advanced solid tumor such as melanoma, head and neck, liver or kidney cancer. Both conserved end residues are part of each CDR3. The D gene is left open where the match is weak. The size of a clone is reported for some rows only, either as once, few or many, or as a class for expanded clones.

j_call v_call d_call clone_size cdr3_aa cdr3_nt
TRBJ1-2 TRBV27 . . CASSLLSALGYGYTF TGTGCCAGCAGTTTATTGTCAGCGTTGGGCTATGGCTACACCTTC
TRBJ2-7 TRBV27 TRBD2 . CANLGTRKYF TGTGCCAACCTCGGGACTAGGAAGTACTTC
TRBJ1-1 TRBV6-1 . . CASTGRATTTEAFF TGTGCCAGCACCGGCAGGGCCACAACCACTGAAGCTTTCTTT
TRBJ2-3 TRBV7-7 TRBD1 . CASSSGTGGNTQYF TGTGCCAGCAGCTCAGGGACAGGGGGGAATACGCAGTATTTT
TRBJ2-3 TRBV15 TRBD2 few CATRRLAGAARGTDTQYF TGTGCCACCAGAAGGCTAGCGGGAGCCGCCAGGGGCACAGATACGCAGTATTTT
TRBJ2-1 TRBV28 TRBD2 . CASTSTGTSPYNEQFF TGTGCCAGCACTAGTACCGGGACTAGCCCCTACAATGAGCAGTTCTTC
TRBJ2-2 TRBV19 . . CASLGLPNTGELFF TGTGCCAGTTTAGGGCTGCCGAACACCGGGGAGCTGTTTTTT
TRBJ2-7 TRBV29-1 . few CSVVEGTYEQYF TGCAGCGTTGTTGAGGGGACCTACGAGCAGTACTTC
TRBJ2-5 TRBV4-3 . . CASSQQRGLARETQYF TGCGCCAGCAGCCAGCAACGCGGACTGGCCCGGGAGACCCAGTACTTC
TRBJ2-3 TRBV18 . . CASSPTGSPTDTQYF TGTGCCAGCTCACCGACGGGTTCCCCCACAGATACGCAGTATTTT
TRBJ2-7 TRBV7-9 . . CASSLGTEDPYEQYF TGTGCCAGCAGCTTAGGGACAGAAGACCCCTACGAGCAGTACTTC
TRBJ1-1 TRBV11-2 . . CASSPLRGPNTEAFF TGTGCCAGCAGCCCCCTGAGAGGGCCCAACACTGAAGCTTTCTTT
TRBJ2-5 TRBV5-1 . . CASSGWVGQAEETQYF TGCGCCAGCAGCGGGTGGGTGGGGCAGGCCGAAGAGACCCAGTACTTC
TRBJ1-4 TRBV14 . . CASSQVNEKLFF TGTGCCAGCAGCCAAGTAAATGAAAAACTGTTTTTT
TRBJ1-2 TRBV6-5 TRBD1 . CASSYSTGGGYGYTF TGTGCCAGCAGTTACTCGACAGGGGGAGGCTATGGCTACACCTTC
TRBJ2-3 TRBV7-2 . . CASRRGPGLGSDTQYF TGTGCCAGCAGAAGGGGGCCGGGACTAGGTTCAGATACGCAGTATTTT
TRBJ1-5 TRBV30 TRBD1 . CAWILGGLLSNQPQHF TGTGCCTGGATATTAGGGGGCTTACTAAGCAATCAGCCCCAGCATTTT
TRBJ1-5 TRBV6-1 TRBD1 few CASSGKRTGDQPQHF TGTGCCAGCAGTGGAAAAAGGACAGGGGATCAGCCCCAGCATTTT
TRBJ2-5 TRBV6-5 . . CASSYSAGVGQETQYF TGTGCCAGCAGTTACTCGGCAGGGGTCGGACAAGAGACCCAGTACTTC
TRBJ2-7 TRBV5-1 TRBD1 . CASSLTGQKIYEQYF TGCGCCAGCAGCTTGACGGGACAGAAAATCTACGAGCAGTACTTC